The TCR beta chain under discussion was sequenced for a study of blood T cell repertoires in COVID-19 (dated by TCRdb to about 2020). Study-wide context: The collaborator samples originated in the United States, Italy and Spain and spanned the acute and convalescent phases of COVID-19. Where available, HLA class I and class II types were taken from metadata supplied by the sample provider and were not determined by assay-based typing. The prospective study material was composed of cDNA or gDNA derived from T cells, B-cell-depleted T cells, or PBMCs. Samples came from the ongoing ImmuneRACE study (first 160 participants) plus 1,254 subjects from 6 global collaborators. Subjects who had been exposed to COVID-19, were actively infected with it, or had recovered from it provided the deeply sampled blood TCRbeta repertoires that made up the dataset. Nearly every sample came with metadata listing a de-identified subject ID, COVID-19 status, age in years and sex. The repertoires were released in a freely available public database meant as a resource for research on the immune response to SARS-CoV-2.

For CDR1 and CDR2, the germline V gene (reference sequence) lists LNHDA and SQIVND. Taken from cysteine to phenylalanine, the CDR3 has 15 residues. Only the CDR3 part of the read is kept: 45 bases, read in frame from the first base. A distance of 14 bases separates the germline ends of V and J, which lose 6 bases and 0 bases respectively. TCRbeta CDR3 regions were amplified from genomic DNA by means of the immunoSEQ Assay, a bias-controlled multiplex PCR. The study's processing was this. Within the assay, amplification of reference gene primers was used to estimate how many nucleated cells each sample contained. Sequence reads were collapsed and filtered to measure the absolute abundance of every unique TCRbeta CDR3 rearrangement. For each sample, productive Simpson clonality was calculated as the square root of Simpson's diversity index across productive rearrangements. As stored in TCRdb, this immuneACCESS dataset retains in-frame rearrangements with V and J assigned. A fraction of the clones does not appear; measured against another copy, unresolved V genes explain less than half of the discrepancy, and the remainder lacks a known reason. That table furnishes V, J and clone size, whereas the DNA furnished D and trimming. The sample data list roughly 340,000 clones, and 89% of these were observed just once. Clones ranked in the top ten supply about 3% of the sample.

Overall study outcomes, separate from this receptor: How much clinical and demographic metadata was included differed by source and by participant, and the metadata was provided uncurated.

Points on this clone: What this receptor recognizes is not known. No much larger clonotype is one base removed from it; base qualities were not supplied.

In Seattle, one collaborating source enrolled patients while the infection was active and tracked those patients longitudinally over the course of disease. Whole blood was collected in K2EDTA tubes by collaborating institutions according to the institutions' own protocols. For TCRbeta analysis, collaborator samples were shipped as frozen whole blood, as isolated PBMCs, or as DNA extracted from either sample type. Rearrangement joined TRBV19 to TRBJ1-1; the D gene remains uncertain. This sequence was found in a woman aged 30 to 39 with COVID-19, enrolled during active disease. What was sequenced was peripheral blood. At the DNA level, the sequence is TGTGCCAGTAGCCCTCGGACGGACTTGAACACTGAAGCTTTCTTT. It codes for CASSPRTDLNTEAFF. With all but the CDR3 taken from the reference TRBV19 and TRBJ1-1 genes, the full variable domain is: DGGITQSPKYLFRKEGQNVTLSCEQNLNHDAMYWYRQDPGQGLRLIYYSQIVNDFQKGDIAEGYSVSREKKESFPLTVTSAQKNPTAFYLCASSPRTDLNTEAFFGQGTRLTVV.